The clone carrying this T cell receptor (beta chain) was seen a few times. The data belong to a study of cytomegalovirus exposure and HLA in healthy donors. As for the study in general: Earlier work reported 90 million to 120 million unique TCR beta sequences from 150 million to 200 million T cells.

PCR employed 60 Vbeta and 13 Jbeta primers. Only in-frame clones appear in the TCRdb table, and some are missing; sequencing was by immunoSEQ multiplex PCR. Here the sample spans about 82,000 clones, 10% being singletons. This CDR3 is built from 13 residues. Between the trimmed V and J ends, which lost 4 bases and 2 bases, there was a span of 9 bases. CDR1 and CDR2 (germline): SGHDN, FVKESK. The sequence was collected from a man in his sixties in good health and CMV-seropositive. The chain couples TRBV14 to TRBJ2-7; D perhaps matches TRBD2 (5 bases). The material sequenced was PBMCs. CDR3 residues: CASSPRRAYEQYF. In DNA form, the CDR3 reads TGTGCCAGCAGCCCCCGGCGGGCCTACGAGCAGTACTTC.